The sequence of this T cell receptor (beta chain) was determined in a study of cytomegalovirus exposure and HLA in healthy donors. Whole-study findings and limits: A later analysis reportedly found that, within productive TCRs, an Asian-associated ancestry cluster had fewer N-insertions than the mean observed across the approximately 700 donors. A later analysis showed that HLA-associated TCR beta chains had undergone more clonal expansion than equally common others. Overall, approximately 150 TCR beta chains were annotated as cytomegalovirus-associated.

V was clipped by 2 bases and J by 0 bases, with 5 bases between them. Germline V gene sequence: CDR1 LGHNA, CDR2 YSLEER. CDR3 length: 14 amino acids. PCR was performed using 60 Vbeta and 13 Jbeta primers. Profiled with immunoSEQ multiplex PCR; TCRdb holds only in-frame clones, not every one. The sample has 150,000 to 200,000 clones; roughly 79% are singletons. Turning to this clone: Its cognate antigen is unknown.

The chain is built from TRBV4-3 and TRBJ2-1; no clear D. The receptor was isolated from a woman in her forties or fifties in good health and CMV-seronegative. Specimen: PBMCs. The CDR3 region is CASSQYSSYNEQFF. In nucleotides, the CDR3 is TGCGCCAGCAGCCAATACAGCTCCTACAATGAGCAGTTCTTC.